This T cell receptor beta chain originates from a study of blood T cell repertoires in COVID-19. The wider study: COVID-19 samples collected from the United States, Italy and Spain covered acute and convalescent phases. PBMCs, B-cell-depleted T cells, or T cells were the source of the cDNA or gDNA that made up the material.

Original handling: How many nucleated cells were present was estimated from reference gene primer amplification. Measured with immunoSEQ multiplex PCR; TCRdb has only the in-frame clones, and not every one. V and J calls and clone size come straight from that table; D and trimming were deduced from the DNA. The sample yields around 260,000 clones, roughly 88% seen once. Enrollment of patients from Seattle took place during active infection, with longitudinal follow-up. V lost 5 bases and J lost 5, with 10 bases in between. CDR3 length: 12 residues. Germline CDR1 is MNHNS and CDR2 is SASEGT. The receptor comes from a woman between 65 and 79 years old with COVID-19, enrolled during active disease. Input material: peripheral blood. V and J are TRBV6-1 and TRBJ2-7; D may be TRBD1 (5 bases). The CDR3 nucleotides are TGTGCCAGCAGTCTAACAGGCGACGAGCAGTACTTC. Amino acid sequence: CASSLTGDEQYF.